These T cell receptor beta chains were read from a single sample in a study of T-cell reconstitution after alpha-beta-depleted transplantation in children. TCRdb ran MiXCR on the PCR reads and lists one entry per CDR3 protein. This table has roughly 240,000 distinct CDR3 sequences, less than 9% appearing once. Sample: PBMCs, mostly from graft donor cells, taken 180 days after TCRalphabeta/CD19-depleted stem cell transplant. The source is a male patient younger than 18 who had a stem cell transplant for acute lymphoblastic leukemia, so the T cells may come from the graft donor. CDR3s include the opening cysteine and the closing phenylalanine or tryptophan. The D gene is left open where the match is weak. The size field is filled for only some rows; it gives once, few, many or a size class.

d_call,clone_size,cdr3_length,v_call,j_call,cdr3_aa,cdr3_nt
NA,many,12,TRBV20-1,TRBJ2-7,CSARTGAYEQYF,TGCAGTGCTAGAACGGGGGCCTACGAGCAGTACTTC
NA,many,15,TRBV29-1,TRBJ2-4,CSVVFDRLAKNIQYF,TGCAGCGTTGTATTTGACAGACTAGCCAAAAACATTCAGTACTTC
NA,many,13,TRBV4-1,TRBJ2-7,CASSQETVYEQYF,TGCGCCAGCAGCCAAGAGACAGTCTACGAGCAGTACTTC
TRBD2,many,14,TRBV7-8,TRBJ2-7,CASSSGLVGGEQYF,TGTGCCAGCAGCTCGGGACTAGTGGGGGGAGAGCAGTACTTC
NA,many,14,TRBV7-2,TRBJ1-5,CASSFFRDGQPQHF,TGTGCCAGCAGCTTTTTCAGGGACGGTCAGCCCCAGCATTTT
NA,once,16,TRBV7-6,TRBJ2-3,CASSLGLASLPDTQYF,TGTGCCAGCAGCTTAGGGCTAGCGAGTCTACCAGATACGCAGTATTTT
TRBD2,few,19,TRBV12-3/TRBV12-4,TRBJ2-6,CASRGTSGSRLSGANVLTF,TGTGCCAGCAGGGGGACTAGCGGGAGTCGACTATCCGGGGCCAACGTCCTGACTTTC
NA,many,15,TRBV12-3/TRBV12-4,TRBJ2-1,CASRNRTVSYNEQFF,TGTGCCAGCAGAAATCGGACTGTCTCCTACAATGAGCAGTTCTTC
TRBD2,many,19,TRBV6-4,TRBJ2-1,CASSPRGTTTSLSYNEQFF,TGTGCCAGCAGTCCCCGAGGGACTACCACTTCCCTCTCCTACAATGAGCAGTTCTTC
NA,many,14,TRBV7-9,TRBJ2-7,CASSAYRAPYEQYF,TGTGCCAGCAGCGCCTACAGGGCCCCCTACGAGCAGTACTTC
NA,many,13,TRBV5-1,TRBJ2-5,CASSFGQKETQYF,TGCGCCAGCAGCTTCGGACAGAAAGAGACCCAGTACTTC
NA,NA,14,TRBV19,TRBJ2-3,CASSMGGSADTQYF,TGTGCCAGTAGTATGGGCGGCAGCGCAGATACGCAGTATTTT
NA,many,13,TRBV5-1,TRBJ2-3,CASSLQWADTQYF,TGCGCCAGCAGCTTGCAGTGGGCAGATACGCAGTATTTT
NA,NA,12,TRBV4-1,TRBJ2-7,CASSPWGDEQYF,TGCGCCAGCAGCCCGTGGGGTGACGAGCAGTACTTC
NA,many,14,TRBV20-1,TRBJ1-4,CSARGGELGEKLFF,TGCAGTGCTAGAGGAGGGGAACTCGGGGAAAAACTGTTTTTT
NA,NA,15,TRBV6-2/TRBV6-3,TRBJ2-2,CASSYHPANTGELFF,TGTGCCAGCAGTTACCACCCAGCGAACACCGGGGAGCTGTTTTTT
NA,many,16,TRBV28,TRBJ1-5,CASSRPTPDSNQPQHF,TGTGCCAGCAGTCGCCCCACGCCCGATAGCAATCAGCCCCAGCATTTT
NA,many,17,TRBV7-9,TRBJ1-1,CASSSPGSTGMNTEAFF,TGTGCCAGCAGCTCCCCCGGATCGACGGGAATGAACACTGAAGCTTTCTTT
NA,many,13,TRBV13,TRBJ1-4,CASSLALQTGLFF,TGTGCCAGCAGCTTAGCCCTACAGACGGGTCTGTTTTTT
TRBD1,NA,13,TRBV19,TRBJ2-3,CASSPPGGYTQYF,TGTGCCAGTAGTCCCCCAGGGGGATATACGCAGTATTTT
NA,many,12,TRBV12-3/TRBV12-4,TRBJ1-5,CASSPWGQPQHF,TGTGCCAGCAGCCCGTGGGGTCAGCCCCAGCATTTT
TRBD2,many,14,TRBV7-9,TRBJ2-7,CASSLGTSAPEQYF,TGTGCCAGCAGCTTGGGGACTAGCGCCCCGGAGCAGTACTTC
NA,few,15,TRBV6-2/TRBV6-3,TRBJ1-5,CASSYIRSGNQPQHF,TGTGCCAGCAGTTACATAAGGTCGGGAAATCAGCCCCAGCATTTT
TRBD2,many,15,TRBV7-9,TRBJ2-5,CASSLAASGMETQYF,TGTGCCAGCAGCTTAGCGGCTAGCGGCATGGAGACCCAGTACTTC
NA,many,11,TRBV20-1,TRBJ2-7,CSASRVYEQYF,TGCAGTGCTTCGAGGGTCTACGAGCAGTACTTC